Following are 11 T cell receptor beta chains from one sample sequenced in a study of OX40 agonist ivuxolimab in advanced cancers. Libraries were constructed by the immunoSEQ multiplex PCR assay. TCRdb carries this immuneACCESS record with in-frame sequences only. Its versions omit some clonotypes, under half of them owing to an unresolved V gene in the studies checked, with the rest unexplained. For this sample there are some 80,000 clones; about 88% appear just once. 0.6% to 0.85% of the sample is in the top ten clones. Material: CD4+ or CD8+ T cells sorted from blood, obtained in a trial of the OX40 agonist ivuxolimab. The source is an adult with an advanced solid tumor such as melanoma, head and neck, liver or kidney cancer.

This sequence joins TRBV28 and TRBJ1-5, with a tentative D call TRBD1 (5 bases). The CDR3 totals 14 residues. V was cut by 6 bases and J by 7 bases, with 16 bases left in between. CDR1 and CDR2 from the germline V gene are MDHEN and SYDVKM. The CDR3 nucleotides are TGTGCCAGCAGCCTCCCGGGGGAACGACAGCCCCAGCATTTT. This encodes CASSLPGERQPQHF.

V is TRBV5-1 and J is TRBJ2-1; tentatively, D is TRBD1 or TRBD2 (5 bases each). The V gene's germline CDR1 is SGHRS and CDR2 YFSETQ. This CDR3 region has 15 residues. V lost 3 bases and J lost 5, with 15 bases in between. The CDR3 DNA reads TGCGCCAGCAGCTGGGGGACGGAGAGAAACAATGAGCAGTTCTTC. This sequence encodes CASSWGTERNNEQFF.

Note on this clone: The DNA is left out, because the CDR3 cannot be placed on it with certainty; the CDR3 is given as TCRdb lists it. The chain carries TRBV21-1 and TRBJ2-3; the D call in the table, TRBD2, was not verified against the DNA. TRBV21-1 is noted as a pseudogene. The CDR3 is 17 amino acids long, termini counted. The CDR3 loop is CASSRGVGLGSGEEQYF.

This clone was detected once. The rearrangement links TRBV5-1 to TRBJ2-7; D might be TRBD2 (6 bases). Looked up from germline, CDR1 is SGHRS and CDR2 is YFSETQ. V was clipped by 4 bases and J by 6 bases, with 14 bases between them. The CDR3 runs to 13 residues. CDR3 DNA sequence: TGCGCCAGCAGCACCTTCGGAGGGACCGAGCAGTACTTC. It yields the protein CASSTFGGTEQYF. The full variable domain, in which reference TRBV5-1 and TRBJ2-7 provide the parts outside the CDR3, is KAGVTQTPRYLIKTRGQQVTLSCSPISGHRSVSWYQQTPGQGLQFLFEYFSETQRNKGNFPGRFSGRQFSNSRSEMNVSTLELGDSALYLCASSTFGGTEQYFGPGTRLTVT.

The chain combines TRBV10-2 with TRBJ2-4, with 8 bases fitting TRBD2. The CDR3 covers 15 residues. Germline values: CDR1 WSHSY, CDR2 SAAADI. The ends lost 6 bases at V and 0 bases at J; junction bases unmatched: 4. The CDR3 here is CASSLAGGAKNIQYF. The CDR3 DNA reads as TGCGCCAGCAGCCTTGCGGGGGGAGCCAAAAACATTCAGTACTTC.

This chain links TRBV19 with TRBJ1-2; D is possibly TRBD1 (5 bases). V was cut by 0 bases and J by 4 bases, with 15 bases left in between. Germline-derived CDR1 and CDR2 are LNHDA and SQIVND (reference sequence). This CDR3 has 16 residues. As DNA, the CDR3 is TGTGCCAGTAGTATAGACCCCTCCGGGGGGGGCTATGGCTACACCTTC. Translated: CASSIDPSGGGYGYTF.

This clone came up a few times. The rearrangement joins TRBV4-1 to TRBJ2-5, with 8 positions matching TRBD2. The junction had 14 bases not matched to a gene; V was cut back by 4 bases and J by 7 bases. The CDR3 loop spans 16 amino acids. The germline V gene has CDR1 MGHRA and CDR2 YSYEKL. CDR3 residues: CASSLGTRGLEGTQYF. CDR3 nucleotide sequence: TGCGCCAGCAGCCTGGGTACTCGGGGACTAGAGGGGACCCAGTACTTC.

The chain recombines TRBV4-1 with TRBJ1-2; D call uncertain. V was shortened by 2 bases and J by 0 bases, with 13 bases between the two germline ends. The CDR3 has 16 residues. Germline V gives CDR1 MGHRA, CDR2 YSYEKL. The CDR3, as DNA: TGCGCCAGCAGCCAAACGACCACAGCGGCTAACTATGGCTACACCTTC. It is translated as CASSQTTTAANYGYTF.

V is TRBV9 and J is TRBJ2-5, with TRBD1 matching over 12 bases. From germline, CDR1 is SGDLS and CDR2 YYNGEE. CDR3 length: 16 residues. With V trimmed by 0 bases and J by 5 bases, 5 bases remained unmatched. The CDR3 DNA sequence: TGTGCCAGCAGCGTAGGTTGGGACAGGGGGCTGGAGACCCAGTACTTC. Amino acids: CASSVGWDRGLETQYF.

This clone has a single count. V is TRBV7-2 and J is TRBJ1-5; a weak D match, TRBD1 (6 bases). The CDR3 contains 15 residues. Trimming shortened V by 3 bases and J by 1 base, and 10 bases separated the two germline ends. Germline assignment: CDR1 SGHTA and CDR2 FQGNSA. CDR3 sequence (DNA): TGTGCCAGCAGCTTTTGGGGGGCGAGCAATCAGCCCCAGCATTTT. Amino acid sequence: CASSFWGASNQPQHF.

This clone was seen just once. This chain connects TRBV7-3 to TRBJ2-5, with 12 bases fitting TRBD2. J lost 2 bases, V lost 5 bases, and 3 bases had no gene match. This CDR3 has 15 amino acids. Germline lookup yields CDR1 SGHTA and CDR2 FQGTGA. The CDR3 is CASSRGLAGQETQYF. CDR3 DNA: TGTGCCAGCAGCCGAGGACTAGCGGGACAAGAGACCCAGTACTTC. Together with reference TRBV7-3 and TRBJ2-5, the CDR3 gives the full variable domain: GAGVSQTPSNKVTEKGKYVELRCDPISGHTALYWYRQSLGQGPEFLIYFQGTGAADDSGLPNDRFFAVRPEGSVSTLKIQRTERGDSAVYLCASSRGLAGQETQYFGPGTRLLVL.